This T cell receptor (beta chain) stems from a study of T cell responses to AZD1222 COVID-19 vaccine. Study results and limitations: Only a handful of AZD1222 recipients tested seropositive at baseline. Donors skewed white British and female; clonal diversity was possibly underestimated.

A word on this clone: Its specificity is unknown.

TCRdb's table, derived via immunoSEQ multiplex PCR, lists solely in-frame clones and lacks some. The repertoire consists of about 120,000 clones, with about 87% occurring once and the leading ten covering 8.4%. The CDR3 has 17 amino acids. V lost 0 bases, J lost 5 bases, and 8 bases stayed unmatched. Germline V CDR1 and CDR2: LGHNA, YNFKEQ. The V call is TRBV4-2, the J call TRBJ2-1; 9 bases fit TRBD1. Sequenced material: peripheral blood, taken on day 0 of AZD1222 vaccination. This receptor was identified in an adult in good health. CDR3 in amino acids: CASSQDQLQGAHNEQFF. DNA for the CDR3: TGTGCCAGCAGCCAAGATCAGTTACAGGGGGCCCACAATGAGCAGTTCTTC.